The entry below describes one T cell receptor (beta chain). In germline, CDR1 is LNHDA, CDR2 SQIVND (reference sequence). This CDR3 has 12 residues. V trimming: 10 bases; J trimming: 7 bases; junction bases outside the gene matches: 8. The sample is drawn from a study of preoperative IRX-2 immunotherapy in early breast cancer. Treatment denoted: preoperative locoregional IRX-2 cytokine immunotherapy. This phase Ib study tested locoregional IRX-2 cytokine immunotherapy given before surgery. Repertoires were generated with immunoSEQ multiplex PCR, while TCRdb's copy carries only in-frame clones and drops some. The table includes 30,000 to 35,000 clones, about 95% detected once.

The sample was taken from a patient treated with IRX-2 immunotherapy. This clonotype was sampled from a human donor with breast cancer. The V and J genes are TRBV19 and TRBJ1-2, with 8 bases fitting TRBD1. The CDR3, as DNA: TGTGCCACTGAAACAGGGGGAGGTGGCTACACCTTC. Translation: CATETGGGGYTF.